This is a list of T cell receptor beta chains from one sample in a study of blood T cell repertoires in COVID-19. Libraries were prepared by immunoSEQ multiplex PCR; TCRdb keeps only in-frame clonotypes and omits some of them. The repertoire holds more than 250,000 clones, 88% seen once, with around 0.67% in the top ten. Sequencing was carried out using peripheral blood. Every receptor here comes from a human donor in a cohort sampled during active COVID-19. Each CDR3 is given with its conserved first and last residue.

V | CDR3
TRBV28 | CASSLGELLYNSPLHF
TRBV5-4 | CASSLGTPNTGELFF
TRBV6-4 | CASSGTGWGTEAFF
TRBV19 | CASSMSGGSYEQYF
TRBV28 | CASSFLQGGYTF
TRBV7-9 | CASSALSGLPVYEQYF
TRBV15 | CATSRASNEQFF
TRBV27 | CASSVQGSGTDTQYF
TRBV21-1 | CASSSRVGGSYEQYF
TRBV5-1 | CASSSLTGTDNYGYTF
TRBV12-3/TRBV12-4 | CASTSQAYEQYF
TRBV4-3 | CASSVQAGTGPLYEQYF
TRBV3-1/TRBV3-2 | CASSQTTGGTYNSPLHF
TRBV24-1 | CATSDRAGEGKQFF
TRBV30 | CAWSVTQGYGYTF
TRBV7-9 | CASSLGSEGIRGNTIYF
TRBV2 | CASSLQGSNYGYTF
TRBV10-3 | CAISESGRNTEAFF
TRBV5-6 | CASSPMTSGEIGETQYF
TRBV29-1 | CSVERSAYNEQFF
TRBV9 | CASTISGANTGELFF
TRBV10-1 | CASSDYSLNPTEEQYF
TRBV3-1/TRBV3-2 | CASSRFGANYEQYF
TRBV2 | CASSEDRGYTDTQYF
TRBV7-2 | CASSLARSSGANVLTF
TRBV6-2/TRBV6-3 | CASSYHRQASPYEQYF
TRBV19 | CASSLTGGADNEQYF
TRBV4-2 | CASSHATGASYEQYF
TRBV6-5 | CASRAGTGVFGYTF
TRBV5-5 | CASSTTTGLNTEAFF
TRBV25-1 | CASSEGGGGSRSPLHF
TRBV29-1 | CSVSGQGPGSPLHF
TRBV30 | CAWSTGKRDTEAFF
TRBV7-2 | CASSLDRGQVYGYTF
TRBV12-5 | CASGPPEGTQYF
TRBV15 | CATSRDLHQGTGFSGNTIYF
TRBV11-2 | CASSLGLRRTGNTEAFF
TRBV7-8 | CASSLDRGANTQYF
TRBV4-1 | CASSRQDLNNSPLHF
TRBV5-4 | CASSFPGRSGEWETQYF
TRBV5-4 | CASSLGTGVIDPEAFF
TRBV5-4 | CASSLWGSAYEQYF
TRBV18 | CASSPTGSGGNYNEQFF
TRBV5-1 | CASSLGGGLNYGYTF
TRBV4-3 | CASSQDQLGVPNYGYTF
TRBV4-2 | CASSESSGIAYEQYF
TRBV19 | CASSPLTEEEGNTQYF
TRBV6-6 | CASSYRGEWDQPQHF
TRBV5-1 | CASSLGDNSYEQYF
TRBV4-3 | CASSQDRRLAGYNEQFF
TRBV18 | CASSPASGGSYEQYF
TRBV7-9 | CASSQSGLAGGPLSYEQYF
TRBV12-3/TRBV12-4 | CASSLLAAEQFF
TRBV7-2 | CASSSQGAFYGYTF
TRBV11-2 | CASSDRQGPYGYTF